This entry lists 17 T cell receptor beta chains sequenced from one sample in a study of shared clonotypes between healthy human individuals. The repertoire was sequenced with immunoSEQ multiplex PCR; TCRdb's copy has only in-frame clones and lacks some. The sample has around 700,000 clones, around three quarters seen once; the top ten hold around 2%. The sequencing input was memory CD4+ T cells sorted from blood. Subset specified: CD45RA-negative fraction. These receptors were taken from a woman younger than 45 in good health.

This rearrangement joins TRBV18 to TRBJ1-3; possibly TRBD1 for D (5 bases). In germline, CDR1 is KGHSH, CDR2 LQKENI. This CDR3 has 16 residues. V was clipped by 2 bases and J by 0 bases, with 11 bases between them. CDR3 DNA: TGTGCCAGCTCACCATATCGGGACGGCTCTGGAAACACCATATATTTT. Translation: CASSPYRDGSGNTIYF.

DNA for the CDR3: TGCGCCAGCAGCTCCGAGACGGATTACACCGGGGAGCTGTTTTTT. Translating gives CASSSETDYTGELFF. The V and J genes are TRBV5-1 and TRBJ2-2; D is unclear. V lost 3 bases and J 3 bases, leaving 12 bases between the germline ends. Germline loops: CDR1 SGHRS, CDR2 YFSETQ. This CDR3 region has 15 residues. Looking up the rest from reference TRBV5-1 and TRBJ2-2 gives the full variable domain: KAGVTQTPRYLIKTRGQQVTLSCSPISGHRSVSWYQQTPGQGLQFLFEYFSETQRNKGNFPGRFSGRQFSNSRSEMNVSTLELGDSALYLCASSSETDYTGELFFGEGSRLTVL.

The chain links TRBV6-4 to TRBJ1-3; D gene ambiguous. The CDR3 is made up of 16 amino acids. Trimming stripped 2 bases from V and 1 base from J, with 12 bases between. CDR1 and CDR2 (germline): MRHNA, SNTAGT. In nucleotides, the CDR3 is TGTGCCAGCAGTGACGGGCCAGTTGATTCTGGAAACACCATATATTTT. Protein sequence: CASSDGPVDSGNTIYF.

V usage is TRBV19 and J usage is TRBJ2-7; TRBD1 matches at 9 bases. Germline V gene sequence: CDR1 LNHDA, CDR2 SQIVND (reference sequence). V was clipped by 5 bases and J by 3 bases; unmatched bases: 8. CDR3 length equals 15 residues. CDR3 DNA: TGTGCCAGTAGTCCCGGACAGGGGAGAAACTACGAGCAGTACTTC. As protein: CASSPGQGRNYEQYF.

This clone was seen more than once but under ten times. The chain joins TRBV14 to TRBJ2-2, with 10 bases identical to TRBD2. The germline CDR1 and CDR2 sequences are SGHDN and FVKESK. J gave up 6 bases and V 2 bases, and 3 bases lay outside the gene matches. This CDR3 contains 15 residues. CDR3 amino acids: CASSQIAGGPGELFF. DNA for the CDR3: TGTGCCAGCAGCCAAATAGCGGGAGGCCCCGGGGAGCTGTTTTTT.

Comment on this clone: An end of the junction does not agree with germline; a read error may underlie this. V usage is TRBV6-7 and J usage is TRBJ2-5, with 8 bases lining up with TRBD2. TRBV6-7 is assigned to the ORF class and has an uncertain function. The CDR3 runs 13 residues. CDR3 nucleotides: TGCCCCCGGGAGGGATGCCTCGGGGAGACCCAGTACTTC. Translating it yields CPREGCLGETQYF.

With regard to this clone: At the DNA level, this CDR3 is encoded by other sequences in the same sample as well. This sequence joins TRBV28 and TRBJ1-3; D is possibly TRBD1 (6 bases). Trimming removed 6 bases from V and 3 bases from J, with 12 bases in between. Germline CDR1 is MDHEN and CDR2 is SYDVKM. CDR3 size: 14 residues. The CDR3: CASRTGSSGNTIYF. The CDR3 nucleotides read TGTGCCAGCAGAACAGGGTCAAGTGGAAACACCATATATTTT.

Turning to this clone: Compared with germline, one end of the junction differs, possibly owing to a read error. V is TRBV7-2 and J is TRBJ2-7; 9 nucleotides agree with TRBD1. The CDR3 is 12 amino acids. Germline V CDR1 and CDR2: SGHTA, FQGNSA. The CDR3 coding sequence is TGTGCCAGCAGCTTAGAGGGACAGGGTCGTCGGTTC. This encodes CASSLEGQGRRF. Supplemented by reference TRBV7-2 and TRBJ2-7, the full variable domain reads GAGVSQSPSNKVTEKGKDVELRCDPISGHTALYWYRQSLGQGLEFLIYFQGNSAPDKSGLPSDRFSAERTGGSVSTLTIQRTQQEDSAVYLCASSLEGQGRRFGPGTRLTVT.

The chain uses TRBV28 and TRBJ1-5, with TRBD1 as a possible D gene (6 bases). Germline CDR1 and CDR2: MDHEN and SYDVKM. The CDR3 sequence is 15 residues long. V dropped 5 bases and J dropped 6 bases, with 17 bases sitting between them. Here the CDR3 DNA reads TGTGCCAGCAGTCGACCCTCAGGGGATACTCAGCCCCAGCATTTT. It codes for CASSRPSGDTQPQHF. The variable domain in full, completed from reference TRBV28 and TRBJ1-5, reads DVKVTQSSRYLVKRTGEKVFLECVQDMDHENMFWYRQDPGLGLRLIYFSYDVKMKEKGDIPEGYSVSREKKERFSLILESASTNQTSMYLCASSRPSGDTQPQHFGDGTRLSIL.

The V and J genes are TRBV19 and TRBJ2-5; TRBD2 is a possible D gene (7 bases). The length of the CDR3 is 15 residues. V lost 6 bases to trimming and J lost 2 bases, with 16 bases between them. Germline V CDR1 and CDR2: LNHDA, SQIVND (reference sequence). The DNA for the CDR3 is TGTGCCAGTAGCCGCGGGGGCTTCGGTCAAGAGACCCAGTACTTC. Translated, it gives CASSRGGFGQETQYF. The whole variable domain, remainder taken from reference TRBV19 and TRBJ2-5, is DGGITQSPKYLFRKEGQNVTLSCEQNLNHDAMYWYRQDPGQGLRLIYYSQIVNDFQKGDIAEGYSVSREKKESFPLTVTSAQKNPTAFYLCASSRGGFGQETQYFGPGTRLLVL.

The genes are TRBV9 and TRBJ1-3; D unclear. Germline V gene lookup returns CDR1 SGDLS and CDR2 YYNGEE. V lost 1 base to trimming and J lost 0 bases, with 17 bases between them. This CDR3 is built from 18 residues. The CDR3 sequence: CASSVSLTGSHSGNTIYF. The DNA for the CDR3 is TGTGCCAGCAGCGTAAGCCTAACCGGCAGTCACTCTGGAAACACCATATATTTT.

A single count supports this clone. The chain uses TRBV4-1 and TRBJ2-3; 13 nucleotides line up with TRBD2. The V gene's germline CDR1 is MGHRA and CDR2 YSYEKL. The CDR3 is made up of 17 amino acids. Trimming at V came to 1 base and at J to 0 bases, leaving 1 base not matched to a gene. This CDR3 is CASSQGTSGGSTDTQYF. For the CDR3, the DNA is TGCGCCAGCAGCCAAGGGACTAGCGGGGGAAGCACAGATACGCAGTATTTT.

V and J are TRBV14 and TRBJ1-1; no firm D call. The V end lost 1 base, the J end lost 9 bases, and 12 bases lay between the germline ends. Germline assignment: CDR1 SGHDN and CDR2 FVKESK. This CDR3 region has 13 residues. CDR3 nucleotide sequence: TGTGCCAGCAGCCAAGCCCTACAGACCCAAGCTTTCTTT. It specifies CASSQALQTQAFF.

This clone was counted a few times. The V gene is TRBV27, the J gene TRBJ2-1, with 8 bases aligning to TRBD2. With 4 bases clipped from V and 8 bases from J, the junction kept 10 bases outside the gene matches. The CDR3 consists of 15 residues. The germline CDR1 and CDR2 sequences are MNHEY and SMNVEV (reference sequence). The CDR3 DNA reads TGTGCCAGCAGTTCGAGCGGGAGTCGCTCGTATGAGCAGTTCTTC. The encoded protein is CASSSSGSRSYEQFF.

In its sample, this clone was seen many times. The chain couples TRBV10-3 to TRBJ2-2; D not resolved. V gave up 10 bases and J gave up 5 bases, with 14 bases separating them. The length of the CDR3 is 13 residues. Per germline, CDR1 ENHRY and CDR2 SYGVKD. CDR3 residues: CASKVWDTGELFF. CDR3 sequence (DNA): TGTGCCAGCAAAGTTTGGGATACCGGGGAGCTGTTTTTT.

The chain uses TRBV5-1 and TRBJ2-1; D not certain. V lost 0 bases and J 2 bases, leaving 9 bases between the germline ends. This CDR3 has 15 amino acids. Germline V gene sequence: CDR1 SGHRS, CDR2 YFSETQ. The CDR3 spells CASSLGGRTYNEQFF. Here the CDR3 DNA reads TGCGCCAGCAGCTTGGGCGGCCGTACCTACAATGAGCAGTTCTTC.

The chain combines TRBV12-5 with TRBJ2-2, with 9 bases matching TRBD2. Germline values: CDR1 LGHNT, CDR2 FRNRAP. The trim removed 4 bases at V and 5 bases at J, leaving 8 bases unmatched. The CDR3 has 16 amino acids. The CDR3 is CASGSLAGDFTGELFF. DNA of the CDR3: TGTGCTAGTGGTTCTTTAGCGGGAGATTTTACCGGGGAGCTGTTTTTT.